The 21 T cell receptor beta chains below were found in one sample sequenced in a study of T cells after yellow fever vaccination. TCRdb itself ran the 5' RACE reads through MiXCR, one entry per CDR3 protein. The sample shows 250,000 to 400,000 distinct CDR3 sequences, roughly 4.3% of them seen only once. Sample: PBMCs, taken 5 days after the yellow fever booster vaccination. The receptors were gathered from a man younger than 30 who received the YFV17D yellow fever vaccine.

CDR3 in amino acids: CASSGKGSDPRGTQYF. The CDR3, as DNA: TGTGCCAGCAGCGGGAAGGGTTCTGATCCGAGGGGGACCCAGTACTTC. This chain connects TRBV7-2 to TRBJ2-5; perhaps D is TRBD1 or TRBD2 (5 bases each). Germline V gene lookup returns CDR1 SGHTA and CDR2 FQGNSA. The CDR3 is 16 amino acids. Trimming removed 5 bases from V and 7 bases from J, with 23 bases in between.

The chain couples TRBV7-2 to TRBJ1-2; D may be TRBD1 (6 bases). Germline V gene data show CDR1 as SGHTA and CDR2 as FQGNSA. The V gene lost 2 bases and the J gene lost 3 bases, with 19 bases spanning the gap. The CDR3 covers 17 residues. CDR3 in DNA: TGTGCCAGCAGCTTATACTGGGGGGGCGCCGCTGACTATGGCTACACCTTC. Protein sequence: CASSLYWGGAADYGYTF.

There are a few counts of this clonotype. The chain has TRBV20-1 and TRBJ2-5; D gene ambiguous. CDR3 length equals 11 residues. V lost 7 bases and J 0 bases, leaving 6 bases between the germline ends. Germline loops: CDR1 DFQATT, CDR2 SNEGSKA (reference sequence). CDR3 amino acids: CSVEYQETQYF. The CDR3 DNA reads TGCAGTGTTGAGTACCAAGAGACCCAGTACTTC.

This clonotype was counted at least ten times. The chain has TRBV18 and TRBJ2-7, with 7 bases that match TRBD1. V shed 2 bases and J 3 bases; nucleotides not matched to a gene: 10. CDR1 and CDR2 from the germline V gene are KGHSH and LQKENI. This CDR3 region has 16 residues. The CDR3 sequence: CASSPGQGRDSYEQYF. The DNA for the CDR3 is TGTGCCAGCTCACCAGGGCAGGGCAGGGACAGCTACGAGCAGTACTTC.

The chain uses TRBV4-1 and TRBJ2-5; D may match TRBD1 or TRBD2 (6 bases each). The CDR3 sequence is 15 residues long. V lost 0 bases and J 4 bases, leaving 12 bases between the germline ends. Germline V CDR1 and CDR2: MGHRA, YSYEKL. The CDR3 DNA sequence: TGCGCCAGCAGCCAAGATAAAGGAGGGGGAGAGACCCAGTACTTC. Amino acid sequence: CASSQDKGGGETQYF.

The V and J genes are TRBV4-3 and TRBJ2-3, with D unresolved. The germline gives CDR1 LGHNA, CDR2 YSLEER. V was trimmed by 1 base and J by 5 bases, leaving 13 bases between them. CDR3 length: 15 amino acids. The CDR3 reads CASSQVYSEEDTQYF. The CDR3 DNA reads as TGCGCCAGCAGCCAAGTTTATAGTGAGGAAGATACGCAGTATTTT.

This chain links TRBV5-1 with TRBJ1-1; 8 positions agree with TRBD1. Germline-derived CDR1 and CDR2 are SGHRS and YFSETQ. The V segment lost 4 bases and the J segment 3 bases; nucleotides outside the gene matches: 26. CDR3 length: 21 amino acids. The chain's CDR3 is CASSGPGGAGWGKGRDTEAFF. The CDR3 bases are TGCGCCAGCAGCGGCCCAGGGGGCGCAGGTTGGGGGAAGGGTAGGGACACTGAAGCTTTCTTT.

This clonotype was counted at least ten times. The J gene is TRBJ2-2, the V gene TRBV24-1, with D uncertain. V lost 4 bases to trimming and J lost 4 bases, with 3 bases between them. The CDR3 contains 12 residues. Germline V gene lookup returns CDR1 KGHDR and CDR2 SFDVKD. The CDR3 region is CATSDRTGELFF. CDR3 in DNA: TGTGCCACCAGTGACCGCACCGGGGAGCTGTTTTTT.

This clonotype has at least ten counts. The chain carries TRBV5-1 and TRBJ1-2; D is possibly TRBD1 (5 bases). Germline CDR1 and CDR2: SGHRS and YFSETQ. The CDR3 consists of 13 residues. V lost 2 bases to trimming and J lost 4 bases, with 9 bases between them. CDR3 DNA sequence: TGCGCCAGCAGCTTCGACAGAATCTATGGCTACACCTTC. It specifies CASSFDRIYGYTF. The whole variable domain, remainder taken from reference TRBV5-1 and TRBJ1-2, is KAGVTQTPRYLIKTRGQQVTLSCSPISGHRSVSWYQQTPGQGLQFLFEYFSETQRNKGNFPGRFSGRQFSNSRSEMNVSTLELGDSALYLCASSFDRIYGYTFGSGTRLTVV.

This clonotype was detected a few times. The chain carries TRBV7-2 and TRBJ1-3; no definite D call. V lost 5 bases and J 0 bases, leaving 14 bases between the germline ends. The V gene's germline CDR1 is SGHTA and CDR2 FQGNSA. This CDR3 contains 16 residues. DNA of the CDR3: TGTGCCAGCAGCCTATCCCAGCTGAGCTCTGGAAACACCATATATTTT. Translated: CASSLSQLSSGNTIYF.

This clonotype was recorded a few times. This rearrangement joins TRBV7-2 to TRBJ2-5; possible D gene TRBD2, 5 bases. V was pared by 5 bases and J by 5 bases, with 15 bases between. CDR1 and CDR2 (germline): SGHTA, FQGNSA. The CDR3 loop spans 14 amino acids. In DNA, the CDR3 is TGTGCCAGCAGCAACCGGGAAGCGAGGGAGACCCAGTACTTC. It translates to CASSNREARETQYF.

The chain uses TRBV7-9 and TRBJ2-1; D uncertain. Germline V lookup: CDR1 SEHNR, CDR2 FQNEAQ (reference sequence). This CDR3 has 16 amino acids. Trimming removed 3 bases at V and 2 bases at J, with 14 bases between. The CDR3 region has the DNA TGTGCCAGCAGCTTGGGCGGACCGTCGGCCTACAATGAGCAGTTCTTC. This translates into CASSLGGPSAYNEQFF.

This clonotype occurred a few times. This chain joins TRBV7-9 and TRBJ2-3; TRBD1 might be the D (6 bases). Germline V gene lookup returns CDR1 SEHNR and CDR2 FQNEAQ (reference sequence). The CDR3 extends over 15 amino acids. V lost 4 bases to trimming and J lost 4 bases, with 15 bases between them. The CDR3 DNA is TGTGCCAGCAGCTCATTTCAGGGGTCCTCAGATACGCAGTATTTT. It encodes CASSSFQGSSDTQYF.

This clonotype has more than one count but fewer than ten. V gene TRBV4-2 combines with J gene TRBJ2-5; 7 bases are shared with TRBD1. V dropped 1 base and J dropped 3; count of bases not matched to a gene: 5. The CDR3 loop spans 15 amino acids. In germline, CDR1 is LGHNA, CDR2 YNFKEQ. The CDR3 bases are TGTGCCAGCAGCCAAGGACAGACAGGGAAAGAGACCCAGTACTTC. Its translation is CASSQGQTGKETQYF.

This clonotype appeared a few times. The V gene is TRBV5-1, the J gene TRBJ1-1; D unclear. Germline CDR1 is SGHRS and CDR2 is YFSETQ. V was cut by 6 bases and J by 1 base, with 13 bases left in between. This CDR3 is built from 14 residues. CDR3: CASTHSGSNTEAFF. The CDR3 DNA reads as TGCGCCAGCACTCACAGCGGGTCGAACACTGAAGCTTTCTTT.

The chain employs TRBV2 and TRBJ2-1, with 7 positions matching TRBD2. V lost 3 bases and J lost 0; bases outside the gene matches: 2. Germline assignment: CDR1 SNHLY and CDR2 FYNNEI. The CDR3 contains 15 residues. DNA of the CDR3: TGTGCCAGCAGTGACCAGCGGGACTCCTACAATGAGCAGTTCTTC. The encoded protein is CASSDQRDSYNEQFF.

The sample holds many counts of this clonotype. V is TRBV12-3 or TRBV12-4 and J is TRBJ1-3; D call uncertain. The CDR3 sequence is 12 residues long. V lost 10 bases to trimming and J lost 2 bases, with 9 bases between them. DNA of the CDR3: TGTGCCAATGCGTGGGCTGGAAACACCATATATTTT. Translation: CANAWAGNTIYF.

Only a few counts were recorded for this clonotype. The V gene is TRBV12-3 or TRBV12-4, the J gene TRBJ2-7; maybe TRBD1 (6 bases). Trimming shortened V by 6 bases and J by 3 bases, and 9 bases separated the two germline ends. The length of the CDR3 is 12 residues. As DNA, the CDR3 is TGTGCCAGCAGGACAGGTCACTACGAGCAGTACTTC. As protein: CASRTGHYEQYF.

This clonotype was counted a few times. The chain couples TRBV23-1 to TRBJ1-1, with a weak D call TRBD1 (6 bases). TRBV23-1 is an ORF, with its function uncertain. The V and J ends lost 6 bases and 0 bases respectively, with 17 bases between them. This CDR3 comprises 16 residues. For the CDR3, the DNA is TGCGCCAGCAGCCGGACGGGGGGGCGGGTGAACACTGAAGCTTTCTTT. The encoded protein is CASSRTGGRVNTEAFF.

This clonotype appeared a few times. The chain has TRBV5-1 and TRBJ2-1; 8 nucleotides line up with TRBD2. V lost 4 bases to trimming and J lost 2 bases; unmatched junction nucleotides: 5. CDR3 size: 15 residues. CDR1 is SGHRS and CDR2 is YFSETQ in the germline V gene. The CDR3 region has the DNA TGCGCCAGCAGCATTATAGCGGGGACCTACAATGAGCAGTTCTTC. Its protein is CASSIIAGTYNEQFF. Full variable domain (remainder filled in from reference TRBV5-1 and TRBJ2-1): KAGVTQTPRYLIKTRGQQVTLSCSPISGHRSVSWYQQTPGQGLQFLFEYFSETQRNKGNFPGRFSGRQFSNSRSEMNVSTLELGDSALYLCASSIIAGTYNEQFFGPGTRLTVL.

V gene TRBV7-9 combines with J gene TRBJ2-2, with 9 bases that match TRBD1. CDR3 length: 15 residues. J lost 7 bases, V lost 5 bases, and 8 bases had no gene match. Germline V gives CDR1 SEHNR, CDR2 FQNEAQ (reference sequence). CDR3 DNA: TGTGCCAGCAGCCCACACAGGGGGCGCGGCGGGGAGCTGTTTTTT. It is translated as CASSPHRGRGGELFF.